This TCR beta chain was sequenced during a study of blood T cells in healthy people across ages. Study conclusions and caveats: A strong correlation was found between TCR beta diversity and the percentage of naive T cells.

They isolated at least 7 million PBMCs from each sample. This clonotype occurred a few times. Its cognate antigen is unknown. The germline gives CDR1 SGHVS, CDR2 FQNEAQ. The CDR3 length is 15 residues. V shed 5 bases and J 4 bases; nucleotides not matched to a gene: 4. The use of a sample-barcoded 5' primer and a J-beta primer mix characterized a second PCR of roughly 7 to 12 cycles. Each cDNA molecule received a tag from a template-switch adaptor that had 12 random nucleotides. TCRdb used MiXCR to reprocess the 5' RACE reads, holding one entry per CDR3 protein. The data show around 780,000 distinct CDR3 sequences, roughly 50% seen once.

The clonotype originates from a middle-aged man in good health. J is TRBJ2-3 and V is TRBV7-8; 12 positions match TRBD2. Sequencing used blood. CDR3 coding DNA: TGTGCCAGCAGCGTGACTAGCGGGAGATCAGATACGCAGTATTTT. Translated: CASSVTSGRSDTQYF. The whole variable domain, filled in from reference TRBV7-8 and TRBJ2-3, reads GAGVSQSPRYKVAKRGQDVALRCDPISGHVSLFWYQQALGQGPEFLTYFQNEAQLDKSGLPSDRFFAERPEGSVSTLKIQRTQQEDSAVYLCASSVTSGRSDTQYFGPGTRLTVL.